This T cell receptor (beta chain) is from a study of cytomegalovirus exposure and HLA in healthy donors. Regarding the study as a whole: Usually a TCR sequence was rare, but some public TCRs were found in many donors. HLA alleles showed associations with 16,951 TCR beta sequences in a later analysis, at a 0.05 false discovery rate. Earlier results showed most TCR beta V segments being productive about 90% or about 30% of the time.

With regard to this clone: Its antigen remains unidentified.

Germline V gives CDR1 MRHNA, CDR2 SNTAGT. This CDR3 is 17 amino acids long. The J segment lost 1 base and the V segment lost 0 bases, leaving 2 bases of the junction unmatched. It was with 60 Vbeta and 13 Jbeta primers that the PCR ran. This table comes from immunoSEQ multiplex PCR, and its TCRdb copy is limited to in-frame clones, with some not included. The sample shows roughly 190,000 clones, 75% to 90% of them seen only once. The specimen sequenced was PBMCs. V and J are TRBV6-4 and TRBJ2-3; 12 nucleotides align to TRBD2. The receptor was isolated from a man aged 25-45 years in good health and CMV-seronegative. CDR3 residues: CASSDSWTSGGTDTQYF. In DNA form, the CDR3 reads TGTGCCAGCAGTGACTCCTGGACTAGCGGGGGCACAGATACGCAGTATTTT.